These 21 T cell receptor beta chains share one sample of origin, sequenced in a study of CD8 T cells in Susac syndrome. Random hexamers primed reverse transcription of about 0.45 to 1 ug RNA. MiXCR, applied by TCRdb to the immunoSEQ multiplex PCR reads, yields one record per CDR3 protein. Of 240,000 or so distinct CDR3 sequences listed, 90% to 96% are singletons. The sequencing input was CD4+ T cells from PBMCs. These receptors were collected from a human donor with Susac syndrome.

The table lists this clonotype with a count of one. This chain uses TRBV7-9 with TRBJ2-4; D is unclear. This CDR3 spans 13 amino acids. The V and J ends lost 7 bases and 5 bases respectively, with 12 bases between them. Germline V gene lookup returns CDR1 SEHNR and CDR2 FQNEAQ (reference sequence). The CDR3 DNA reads TGTGCCAGCAACCACGAAGAGGAAAACATTCAGTACTTC. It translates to CASNHEEENIQYF.

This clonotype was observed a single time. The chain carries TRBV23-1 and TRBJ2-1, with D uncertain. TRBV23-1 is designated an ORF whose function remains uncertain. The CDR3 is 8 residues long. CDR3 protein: CADDEQFF. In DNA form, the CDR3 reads TGCGCAGACGATGAGCAGTTCTTC.

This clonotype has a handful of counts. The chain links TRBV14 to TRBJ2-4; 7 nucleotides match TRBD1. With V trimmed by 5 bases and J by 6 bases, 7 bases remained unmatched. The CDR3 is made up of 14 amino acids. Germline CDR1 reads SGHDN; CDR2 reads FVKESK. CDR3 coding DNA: TGTGCCAGCAGCACACAGGGGTCCGGAAACATTCAGTACTTC. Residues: CASSTQGSGNIQYF.

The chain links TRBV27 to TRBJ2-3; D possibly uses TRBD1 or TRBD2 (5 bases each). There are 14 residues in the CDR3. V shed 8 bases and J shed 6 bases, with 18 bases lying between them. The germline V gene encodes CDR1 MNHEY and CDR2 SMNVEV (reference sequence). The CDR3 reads CASGTPLGGDTQYF. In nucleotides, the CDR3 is TGTGCCAGCGGGACCCCTCTCGGCGGGGATACGCAGTATTTT.

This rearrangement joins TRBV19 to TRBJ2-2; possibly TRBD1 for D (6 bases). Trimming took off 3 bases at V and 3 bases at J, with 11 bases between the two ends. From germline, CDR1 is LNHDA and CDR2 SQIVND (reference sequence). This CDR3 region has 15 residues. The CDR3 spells CASSMWGQDTGELFF. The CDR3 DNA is TGTGCCAGTAGTATGTGGGGGCAGGACACCGGGGAGCTGTTTTTT.

CDR3 DNA: TGTGCCTGGAGTTCCCACCGGACTAGCTCTGGGGCCAACGTCCTGACTTTC. Translated, it gives CAWSSHRTSSGANVLTF. This sequence joins TRBV30 and TRBJ2-6, with 7 bases that match TRBD2. Looked up from germline, CDR1 is GTSNPN and CDR2 is SVGIG (reference sequence). This CDR3 is built from 17 residues. After removal of 2 bases from V and 0 bases from J, the junction contained 7 bases not matched to a gene.

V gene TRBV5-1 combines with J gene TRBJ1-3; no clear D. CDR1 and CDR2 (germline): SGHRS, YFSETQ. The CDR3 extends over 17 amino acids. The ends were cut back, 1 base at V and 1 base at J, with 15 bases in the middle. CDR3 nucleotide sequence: TGCGCCAGCAGCTTGTCGCCTCAGACCAAATCTGGAAACACCATATATTTT. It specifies CASSLSPQTKSGNTIYF.

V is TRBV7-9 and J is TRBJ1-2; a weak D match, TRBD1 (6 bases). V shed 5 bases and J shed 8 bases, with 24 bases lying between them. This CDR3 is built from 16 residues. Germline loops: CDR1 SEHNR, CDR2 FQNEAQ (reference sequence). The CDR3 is CASSGIDRQIMEGYTF. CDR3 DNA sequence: TGTGCCAGCAGCGGAATCGACAGGCAAATTATGGAGGGCTACACCTTC. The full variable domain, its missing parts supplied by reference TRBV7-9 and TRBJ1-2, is DTGVSQNPRHKITKRGQNVTFRCDPISEHNRLYWYRQTLGQGPEFLTYFQNEAQLEKSRLLSDRFSAERPKGSFSTLEIQRTEQGDSAMYLCASSGIDRQIMEGYTFGSGTRLTVV.

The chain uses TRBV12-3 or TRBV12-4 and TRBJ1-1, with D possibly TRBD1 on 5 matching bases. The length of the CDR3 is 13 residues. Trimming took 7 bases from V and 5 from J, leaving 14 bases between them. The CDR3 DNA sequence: TGTGCCAGCAAAACCAGGGAGGGAACTGAAGCTTTCTTT. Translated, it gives CASKTREGTEAFF.

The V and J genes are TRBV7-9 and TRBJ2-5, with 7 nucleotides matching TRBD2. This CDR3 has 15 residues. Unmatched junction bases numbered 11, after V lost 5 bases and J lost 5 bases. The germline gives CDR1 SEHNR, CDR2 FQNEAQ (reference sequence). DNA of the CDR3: TGTGCCAGCAGCCGCACAAGCGGGAATTGGGAGACCCAGTACTTC. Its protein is CASSRTSGNWETQYF.

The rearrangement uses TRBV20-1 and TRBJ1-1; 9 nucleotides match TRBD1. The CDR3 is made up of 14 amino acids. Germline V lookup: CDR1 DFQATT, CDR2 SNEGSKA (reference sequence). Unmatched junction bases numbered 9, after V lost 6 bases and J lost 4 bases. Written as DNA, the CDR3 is TGCAGTGCACTACAACAGGGGGCTTTCACTGAAGCTTTCTTT. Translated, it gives CSALQQGAFTEAFF.

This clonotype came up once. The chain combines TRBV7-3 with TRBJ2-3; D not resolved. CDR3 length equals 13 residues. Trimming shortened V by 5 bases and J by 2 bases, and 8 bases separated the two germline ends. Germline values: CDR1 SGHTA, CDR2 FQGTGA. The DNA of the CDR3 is TGTGCCAGCAGCGCCCAAACCACAGATACGCAGTATTTT. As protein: CASSAQTTDTQYF. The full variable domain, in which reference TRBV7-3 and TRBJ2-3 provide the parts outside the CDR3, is GAGVSQTPSNKVTEKGKYVELRCDPISGHTALYWYRQSLGQGPEFLIYFQGTGAADDSGLPNDRFFAVRPEGSVSTLKIQRTERGDSAVYLCASSAQTTDTQYFGPGTRLTVL.

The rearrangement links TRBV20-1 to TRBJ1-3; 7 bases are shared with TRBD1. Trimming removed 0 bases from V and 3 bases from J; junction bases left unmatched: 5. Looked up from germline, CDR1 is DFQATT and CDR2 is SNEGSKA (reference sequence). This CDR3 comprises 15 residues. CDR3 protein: CSARDSTGSGNTIYF. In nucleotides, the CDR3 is TGCAGTGCTAGAGATTCGACAGGGAGTGGAAACACCATATATTTT.

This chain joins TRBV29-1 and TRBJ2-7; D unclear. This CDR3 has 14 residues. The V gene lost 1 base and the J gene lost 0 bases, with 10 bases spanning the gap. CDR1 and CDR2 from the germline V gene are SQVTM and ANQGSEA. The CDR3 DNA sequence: TGCAGCGTTGAAGTTACCATTAGCTCCTACGAGCAGTACTTC. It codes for CSVEVTISSYEQYF.

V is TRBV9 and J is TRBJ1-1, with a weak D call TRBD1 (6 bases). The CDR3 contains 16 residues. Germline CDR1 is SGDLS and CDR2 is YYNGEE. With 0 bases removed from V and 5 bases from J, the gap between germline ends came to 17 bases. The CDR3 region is CASSVGTGRLDTEAFF. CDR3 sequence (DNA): TGTGCCAGCAGCGTAGGTACAGGGAGGTTGGATACTGAAGCTTTCTTT.

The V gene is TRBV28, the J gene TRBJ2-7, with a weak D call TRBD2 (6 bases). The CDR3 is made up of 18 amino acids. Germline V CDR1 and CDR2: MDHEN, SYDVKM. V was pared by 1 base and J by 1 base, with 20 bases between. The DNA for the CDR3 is TGTGCCAGCAGTTTATCTTGGGACTGGTGGGAGTCGTCCTACGAGCAGTACTTC. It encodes CASSLSWDWWESSYEQYF.

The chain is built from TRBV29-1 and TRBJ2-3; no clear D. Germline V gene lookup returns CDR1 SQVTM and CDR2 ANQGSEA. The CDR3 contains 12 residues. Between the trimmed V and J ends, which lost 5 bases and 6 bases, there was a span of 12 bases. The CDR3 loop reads CSVQPRFDTQYF. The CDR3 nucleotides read TGCAGCGTTCAGCCCCGGTTTGATACGCAGTATTTT.

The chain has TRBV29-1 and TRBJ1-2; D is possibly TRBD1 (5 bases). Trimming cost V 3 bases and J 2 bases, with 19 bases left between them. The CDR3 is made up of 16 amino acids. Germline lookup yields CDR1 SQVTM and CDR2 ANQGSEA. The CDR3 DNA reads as TGCAGCGTTGAGATGTACAAGGGACCTGCAAACTATGGCTACACCTTC. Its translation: CSVEMYKGPANYGYTF.

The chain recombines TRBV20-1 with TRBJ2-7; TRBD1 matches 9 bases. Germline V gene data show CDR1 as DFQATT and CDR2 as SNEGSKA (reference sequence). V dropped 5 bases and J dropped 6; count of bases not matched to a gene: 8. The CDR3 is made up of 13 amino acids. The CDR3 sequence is CSAARDRVREQYF. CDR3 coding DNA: TGCAGTGCTGCCCGGGACAGGGTCCGCGAGCAGTACTTC.

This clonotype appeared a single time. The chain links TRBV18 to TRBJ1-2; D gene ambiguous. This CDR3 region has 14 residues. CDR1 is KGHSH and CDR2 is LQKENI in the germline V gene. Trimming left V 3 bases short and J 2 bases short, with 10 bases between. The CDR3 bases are TGTGCCAGCTCACCGCCCTCCACAAACTATGGCTACACCTTC. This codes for CASSPPSTNYGYTF.

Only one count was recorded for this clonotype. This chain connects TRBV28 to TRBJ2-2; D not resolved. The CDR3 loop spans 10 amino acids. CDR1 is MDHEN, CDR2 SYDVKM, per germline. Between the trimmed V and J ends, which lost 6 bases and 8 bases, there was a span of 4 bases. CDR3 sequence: CASSQGELFF. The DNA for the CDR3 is TGTGCCAGCAGCCAAGGGGAGCTGTTTTTT.